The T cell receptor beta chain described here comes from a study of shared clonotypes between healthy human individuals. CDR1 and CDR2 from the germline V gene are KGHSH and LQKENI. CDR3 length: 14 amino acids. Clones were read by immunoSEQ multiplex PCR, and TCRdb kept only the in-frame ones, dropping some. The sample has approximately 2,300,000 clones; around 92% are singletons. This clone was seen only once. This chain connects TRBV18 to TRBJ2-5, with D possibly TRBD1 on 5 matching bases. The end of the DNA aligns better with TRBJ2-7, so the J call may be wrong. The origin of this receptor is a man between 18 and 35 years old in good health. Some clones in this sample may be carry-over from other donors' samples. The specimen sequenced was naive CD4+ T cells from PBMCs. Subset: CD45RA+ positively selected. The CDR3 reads CASSPSRAVYEQYF. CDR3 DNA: TGTGCCAGCTCACCCTCCAGGGCGGTCTACGAGCAGTACTTC.